There are many counts of the clone carrying this T cell receptor (beta chain). Its antigen is still unknown. This specimen comes from a study of molecular identifiers for immune sequencing clone quantification. Between the trimmed V and J ends, which lost 1 base and 0 bases, there was a span of 7 bases. This CDR3 comprises 14 residues. Germline CDR1 reads SGHRS; CDR2 reads YFSETQ. TCRdb fed the PCR reads into MiXCR, producing one record per CDR3 protein. The sample has 40,000 to 50,000 distinct CDR3 sequences, 19% seen once. From around 18,000 to 910,000 sorted cells, naive CD8 libraries were generated with 10%, 30% or 50% RNA. Study-wide findings and caveats: Clones carrying above 20 RNA copies accounted for over 98% of effector molecules, under 1% in naive cells.

This TCR derives from a human donor in good health. Some libraries in this study had Jurkat cell RNA spiked in. The sequenced sample consisted of naive CD8+ T cells from blood, with Jurkat cell RNA spiked in. Subset denoted: FACS-sorted CD8+CD4-CCR7+CD45RA+ naive T cells. The chain is built from TRBV5-1 and TRBJ2-5, with no clear D. The CDR3, as DNA: TGCGCCAGCAGCTTGTTCGGCAACCAAGAGACCCAGTACTTC. As protein: CASSLFGNQETQYF.